This TCR beta chain was sequenced in a study of CD8+CD57+ T cells in acquired aplastic anemia. The use of genomic DNA as template underpinned the TCR beta VDJ and CDR3 profiling. Each CDR3 protein is one row after TCRdb ran MiXCR on the reads. Among 150,000 to 200,000 distinct CDR3 sequences listed, more than 40% were seen once. It was patients with CD8+CD57+ cell expansion by flow cytometry who were chosen for sequencing. No therapy had been given to the patients at the time of blood sampling. Germline CDR1 is LNHNV and CDR2 is YYDKDF (reference sequence). The CDR3 runs to 15 residues. The V and J ends lost 1 base and 0 bases respectively, with 9 bases between them.

This sequence joins TRBV15 and TRBJ1-1; D is undetermined. This receptor was taken from a human donor with aplastic anemia. Sequenced input: sorted CD4+, CD8+, or CD8+CD57+ T cells (not recorded which) from PBMCs. The DNA for the CDR3 is TGTGCCACCAGCAGAGCAAGCGGCGTGAACACTGAAGCTTTCTTT. Protein sequence: CATSRASGVNTEAFF.